Each of the 21 T cell receptor beta chains below was sequenced from the same sample in a study of blood T cell repertoires in COVID-19. The data were produced by immunoSEQ multiplex PCR, yet TCRdb's version contains in-frame clones alone and is incomplete. The table records about 350,000 clones, approximately 91% of them present only once. The sample comprised PBMCs or T cells enriched from blood (not recorded which). These receptors all come from a woman under 40 who had been exposed to COVID-19.

The chain couples TRBV29-1 to TRBJ2-3; D uncertain. CDR1 is SQVTM, CDR2 ANQGSEA, per germline. The length of the CDR3 is 13 residues. The germline V and J ends were trimmed by 3 bases and 0 bases, with 7 bases remaining between them. The CDR3 protein is CSVDLQSTDTQYF. In DNA, the CDR3 is TGCAGCGTTGATTTACAGAGCACAGATACGCAGTATTTT.

The chain couples TRBV11-2 to TRBJ2-3; D is undetermined. The CDR3 extends over 16 amino acids. Germline CDR1 reads SGHAT; CDR2 reads FQNNGV. Between the trimmed V and J ends, which lost 2 bases and 0 bases, there was a span of 12 bases. The CDR3 loop reads CASSLLEASSTDTQYF. As DNA, the CDR3 is TGTGCCAGCAGCTTACTCGAAGCCTCTAGCACAGATACGCAGTATTTT.

The rearrangement joins TRBV6-5 to TRBJ2-2; D might be TRBD1 (7 bases). V was shortened by 6 bases and J by 6 bases, with 17 bases between the two germline ends. There are 15 residues in the CDR3. Per germline, CDR1 MNHEY and CDR2 SVGAGI. This CDR3 is CASSRKSGGSGELFF. The CDR3 DNA sequence: TGTGCCAGCAGCCGCAAATCAGGGGGGTCCGGGGAGCTGTTTTTT.

The chain joins TRBV19 to TRBJ2-1; 11 bases line up with TRBD2. V lost 8 bases and J lost 3; bases outside the gene matches: 3. CDR3 length equals 14 residues. Germline CDR1 is LNHDA and CDR2 is SQIVND (reference sequence). The CDR3 sequence: CASQLAGDYNEQFF. DNA for the CDR3: TGTGCCAGTCAACTAGCGGGAGACTACAATGAGCAGTTCTTC.

This rearrangement joins TRBV15 to TRBJ1-1, with 7 bases that match TRBD1. J lost 2 bases, V lost 5 bases, and 5 bases had no gene match. Germline lookup yields CDR1 LNHNV and CDR2 YYDKDF (reference sequence). The CDR3 contains 14 residues. In nucleotides, the CDR3 is TGTGCCACCAGCTTACGACAGGGAAACACTGAAGCTTTCTTT. This encodes CATSLRQGNTEAFF.

V is TRBV6-5 and J is TRBJ2-3, with 12 bases matching TRBD2. J lost 4 bases, V lost 6 bases, and 5 bases had no gene match. The CDR3 contains 15 residues. Germline CDR1 is MNHEY and CDR2 is SVGAGI. CDR3 loop: CASSLTSGSADTQYF. CDR3 nucleotide sequence: TGTGCCAGCAGCCTGACTAGCGGGAGCGCAGATACGCAGTATTTT.

This sequence joins TRBV28 and TRBJ2-7; D is unclear. The CDR3 extends over 11 amino acids. The germline V and J ends were trimmed by 10 bases and 3 bases, with 10 bases remaining between them. CDR1 is MDHEN and CDR2 is SYDVKM in the germline V gene. The DNA of the CDR3 is TGTGCCACCCGATGGAGCTACGAGCAGTACTTC. Protein product: CATRWSYEQYF.

The chain combines TRBV25-1 with TRBJ2-1; TRBD2 agrees at 10 bases. The CDR3 is 16 residues long. After removal of 1 base from V and 7 bases from J, the junction contained 7 bases not matched to a gene. Germline V gives CDR1 MGHDK, CDR2 SYGVNS. As DNA, the CDR3 is TGTGCCAGCAGTGAATCTCTAGCGGGAGCCCGGAATGAGCAGTTCTTC. It codes for CASSESLAGARNEQFF.

The gene calls are TRBV27 and TRBJ1-1, with TRBD1 as a possible D gene (6 bases). The CDR3 consists of 15 residues. CDR1 and CDR2 from the germline V gene are MNHEY and SMNVEV (reference sequence). Trimming removed 5 bases at V and 5 bases at J, with 18 bases between. This CDR3 reads CASSNPQGPRTEAFF. The CDR3 coding sequence is TGTGCCAGCAGTAACCCCCAGGGGCCACGTACTGAAGCTTTCTTT.

The chain has TRBV25-1 and TRBJ2-2; the D gene is possibly TRBD2 (6 bases). CDR1 and CDR2 from the germline V gene are MGHDK and SYGVNS. The V gene lost 2 bases and the J gene lost 8 bases, with 15 bases spanning the gap. This CDR3 comprises 15 residues. The CDR3 reads CASSEGLAMAGELFF. Written as DNA, the CDR3 is TGTGCCAGCAGTGAAGGCCTAGCGATGGCTGGGGAGCTGTTTTTT.

The V and J genes are TRBV2 and TRBJ1-5; D might be TRBD1 (5 bases). The CDR3 consists of 13 residues. The V end lost 7 bases, the J end lost 2 bases, and 9 bases lay between the germline ends. CDR1 is SNHLY and CDR2 is FYNNEI in the germline V gene. The DNA for the CDR3 is TGTGCCAGCATGGTGACAGGCAATCAGCCCCAGCATTTT. Amino acid sequence: CASMVTGNQPQHF.

V usage is TRBV19 and J usage is TRBJ1-5, with D perhaps TRBD1 (5 bases). Trimming left V 3 bases short and J 0 bases short, with 9 bases between. The CDR3 spans 15 residues. Germline V gene sequence: CDR1 LNHDA, CDR2 SQIVND (reference sequence). The CDR3 DNA reads TGTGCCAGTAGTATTGGGGGGAATAGCAATCAGCCCCAGCATTTT. It is translated as CASSIGGNSNQPQHF.

Regarding this clone: The same CDR3 arises from other DNA sequences in this sample as well. CDR3: CASSPSLSTDTQYF. DNA for the CDR3: TGTGCCAGCTCACCCAGTCTTTCCACAGATACGCAGTATTTT. V gene TRBV18 combines with J gene TRBJ2-3; D not resolved. Germline V gene lookup returns CDR1 KGHSH and CDR2 LQKENI. The germline V and J ends were trimmed by 3 bases and 2 bases, with 9 bases remaining between them. The length of the CDR3 is 14 residues.

The gene calls are TRBV10-2 and TRBJ2-7; 11 bases are shared with TRBD2. This CDR3 contains 16 residues. CDR1 is WSHSY and CDR2 is SAAADI in the germline V gene. Trimming removed 0 bases from V and 4 bases from J; junction bases left unmatched: 5. The CDR3 loop is CASSESLLAGEYEQYF. The CDR3 DNA sequence: TGCGCCAGCAGTGAGTCGTTACTAGCGGGAGAGTACGAGCAGTACTTC.

The V call is TRBV27, the J call TRBJ2-1; 9 positions agree with TRBD2. Germline loops: CDR1 MNHEY, CDR2 SMNVEV (reference sequence). V shed 2 bases, J shed 15 bases, and the junction held 8 bases outside the gene matches. The CDR3 length is 13 residues. The CDR3: CASSLESSGKVFF. CDR3 nucleotides: TGTGCCAGCAGTTTAGAGTCTAGCGGGAAGGTGTTCTTC.

Worth noting for this clone: A read error may produce the germline difference seen at one junction end. The V and J genes are TRBV29-1 and TRBJ1-2; D remains unclear. Germline assignment: CDR1 SQVTM and CDR2 ANQGSEA. This CDR3 contains 12 residues. CDR3 DNA sequence: TGCAGCGTGTCGGGAACACCGGAGACGGAGCAGTTC. Its translation is CSVSGTPETEQF. The complete variable domain, with remaining parts taken from reference TRBV29-1 and TRBJ1-2, reads SAVISQKPSRDICQRGTSLTIQCQVDSQVTMMFWYRQQPGQSLTLIATANQGSEATYESGFVIDKFPISRPNLTFSTLTVSNMSPEDSSIYLCSVSGTPETEQFGSGTRLTVV.

This clone has more than one count but fewer than ten. The chain carries TRBV7-9 and TRBJ2-1, with D possibly matching TRBD2 (6 bases). The CDR3 has 16 residues. The V and J ends lost 1 base and 14 bases respectively, with 24 bases between them. From germline, CDR1 is SEHNR and CDR2 FQNEAQ (reference sequence). CDR3 amino acids: CASSLELGLTPRREFF. The CDR3, as DNA: TGTGCCAGCAGCTTAGAATTGGGACTCACTCCCCGTCGAGAGTTCTTC.

This clone was recorded a few times. The chain recombines TRBV19 with TRBJ2-6; unclear D gene. The CDR3 consists of 14 residues. V was shortened by 5 bases and J by 1 base, with 6 bases between the two germline ends. Per the germline V gene, CDR1 is LNHDA and CDR2 is SQIVND (reference sequence). The CDR3 loop is CASSSQSGANVLTF. The CDR3 nucleotides are TGTGCCAGTAGTTCCCAATCTGGGGCCAACGTCCTGACTTTC.

This clone has more than one count but fewer than ten. This chain links TRBV28 with TRBJ1-3; no definite D call. The CDR3 consists of 17 residues. V gave up 4 bases and J gave up 0 bases, with 16 bases separating them. Germline V CDR1 and CDR2: MDHEN, SYDVKM. CDR3 in DNA: TGTGCCAGCAGTTCGAGGGAATACAGCCACTCTGGAAACACCATATATTTT. Its protein product is CASSSREYSHSGNTIYF.

The gene calls are TRBV5-1 and TRBJ2-1; TRBD2 agrees at 7 bases. CDR3 length: 16 amino acids. The germline V gene encodes CDR1 SGHRS and CDR2 YFSETQ. Germline trimming cut 0 bases from V and 8 bases from J; bases unmatched to any gene: 11. The CDR3 protein is CASSLVVAGSADEQFF. The CDR3 DNA sequence: TGCGCCAGCAGCTTGGTGGTAGCGGGCTCGGCGGATGAGCAGTTCTTC.

The CDR3 DNA reads TGCGCCAGCAGCTTTTTAGTGAATGAGCAGTTCTTC. This sequence encodes CASSFLVNEQFF. V is TRBV5-1 and J is TRBJ2-1; no definite D call. CDR3 length equals 12 residues. V shed 2 bases and J shed 7 bases, with 7 bases lying between them. Germline values: CDR1 SGHRS, CDR2 YFSETQ.